This T cell receptor (beta chain) was sequenced for a study of Ad26.COV2.S vaccination and SARS-CoV-2 variants (dated by TCRdb to the early 2020s). Background on the whole study: Donors in the vaccine arm were drawn from COV1001, a multicentre, randomized, double-blind, placebo-controlled phase I-IIa trial testing Ad26.COV2.S in healthy adults. Dosing of Ad26.COV2.S was intramuscular, at either 5x10^10 or 1x10^11 viral particles, delivered as one shot or as two shots spaced 56 days apart. TCRbeta repertoire sequencing was used to assess the specificity and breadth of SARS-CoV-2-reactive T cell receptors after Ad26.COV2.S vaccination. The TCR-sequenced set comprised approximately 30 samples: about 19 Ad26.COV2.S vaccine recipients, 5 placebo recipients and 8 SARS-CoV-2 convalescent individuals. Trial participants were randomized into five groups of five, in which low-dose or high-dose Ad26.COV2.S was given once or twice, or placebo was given on both occasions. Investigators remained blinded to trial group allocation during experiments and outcome assessment.

Here is what the overall study found, with its caveats: Higher spike-specific TCR breadth was observed in Ad26.COV2.S recipients than in placebo recipients (P = 0.0014). The authors noted that the TCR breadth and depth analyses may have underestimated total T cell responses. Comparable non-spike TCR breadth was observed between vaccine and placebo recipients, consistent with only spike being contained in the vaccine. Substantial breadth of spike-specific CD8+ and CD4+ T cell responses was reported after vaccination. The study was not powered to compare responses between vaccine doses or regimens.

The CDR3 holds 16 amino acids from the cysteine to the phenylalanine. Only the CDR3 region is kept as DNA, spanning 48 bases read in frame from base 1. V was cut back by 3 bases and J by 2 bases, leaving a gap of 17 bases between them. Via the germline V gene, CDR1 is SGDLS and CDR2 YYNGEE. TCRbeta CDR3 regions were sequenced with the immunoSEQ Assay. After extraction, genomic DNA underwent amplification by bias-controlled multiplex PCR, followed by high-throughput sequencing. The authors' analysis ran thus. To quantify the absolute abundance of every unique TCRbeta CDR3 region, sequences were collapsed and filtered. Usable DNA was measured by amplifying reference genes present in all nucleated cells, and TCRbeta template counts were normalized to that usable DNA to estimate T cell fraction. Repertoire TCRs were annotated as SARS-CoV-2-specific by exact matching of V gene, CDR3 amino acid sequence and J gene to a known reactive TCR set. The reference SARS-CoV-2 TCR set was derived from MIRA and filtered for enrichment in COVID-19-positive ImmuneCODE repertoires, a step that removed public or cross-reactive TCRs. Based on the MIRA antigens, annotated TCRs were further analysed at the level of specific ORF or position within ORF. Depth was the summed frequency of annotated unique rearrangements, while breadth was defined as annotated unique rearrangements over total unique productive rearrangements. Group comparisons of TCR breadth used two-sided Wilcoxon rank-sum tests. TCRdb obtained this table from immuneACCESS and retained in-frame rearrangements with V and J assigned. These tables miss some clones; where compared with another copy, unresolved V genes account for less than half of the shortfall, and the remainder is unexplained. The V and J calls and clone size were taken over from that table, and D and trimming were inferred from the DNA. This sample lists around 400,000 clones; about four fifths were detected once. The ten largest clones take up about 8% of the sample.

The meaning of the sample's treatment or condition label: some 20 received Ad26.COV2.S at low or high dose, single or two shots; about 5 received placebo; per-sample allocation not given. Repertoires of vaccine and placebo recipients were sequenced from samples taken on day 63 after the first injection. In Cohort 1b, about 25 adults aged 18-55 years were enrolled at a single site in Boston, USA, between 29 July and 7 August 2020. Ad26.COV2.S was a replication-incompetent adenovirus type 26 vector expressing a prefusion-stabilized SARS-CoV-2 spike protein from the original Wuhan strain. This clone was seen a handful of times. Its antigen remains unidentified. No per-base quality is available; no much larger clone lies one base away.

The specimen comprised peripheral blood, sampled in a trial of Ad26.COV2.S vaccine versus placebo. Recombination linked TRBV9 to TRBJ2-5; a tentative D match to TRBD2 spans 6 bases. This sequence was found in a person between 18 and 60 years old who received the Ad26.COV2.S COVID-19 vaccine or a placebo. The CDR3 protein is CASSATATRGQETQYF. The nucleotide sequence is given as TGTGCCAGCAGCGCCACGGCGACACGGGGGCAAGAGACCCAGTACTTC.